The 5 T cell receptor beta chains given below trace back to one sample, sequenced in a study of radiotherapy plus CTLA-4 blockade in lung cancer. TCRdb keeps only in-frame clones here, not all; method: immunoSEQ multiplex PCR. The sample includes 60,000 to 70,000 clones, around 80% of them seen just once. The source material was peripheral blood, sampled from a patient treated with radiotherapy plus ipilimumab. These receptors came from a human donor with non-small cell lung cancer who had a complete response to radiotherapy plus ipilimumab.

This chain uses TRBV5-1 with TRBJ2-3, with a possible D match to TRBD1 (6 bases). CDR3 size: 15 residues. Deletions cut 1 base from V and 5 bases from J, with 14 bases between. Germline V lookup: CDR1 SGHRS, CDR2 YFSETQ. The CDR3, as DNA: TGCGCCAGCAGCTTGCAGGGGACGAAAGGAGATACGCAGTATTTT. It encodes CASSLQGTKGDTQYF.

V gene TRBV18 combines with J gene TRBJ2-5, with D uncertain. From germline, CDR1 is KGHSH and CDR2 LQKENI. The CDR3 loop spans 13 amino acids. V lost 6 bases to trimming and J lost 2 bases, with 10 bases between them. The CDR3 region is CASSRTDQETQYF. The DNA of the CDR3 is TGTGCCAGCTCCAGGACGGATCAAGAGACCCAGTACTTC. Using reference TRBV18 and TRBJ2-5 for the parts outside the CDR3, the full variable domain is NAGVMQNPRHLVRRRGQEARLRCSPMKGHSHVYWYRQLPEEGLKFMVYLQKENIIDESGMPKERFSAEFPKEGPSILRIQQVVRGDSAAYFCASSRTDQETQYFGPGTRLLVL.

The rearrangement uses TRBV5-1 and TRBJ2-5, with 7 bases aligning to TRBD1. The CDR3 has 15 amino acids. V lost 3 bases and J lost 5; bases outside the gene matches: 10. Germline loops: CDR1 SGHRS, CDR2 YFSETQ. The CDR3 DNA is TGCGCCAGCAGCTCGGAAGGACAGGAGTTTGAGACCCAGTACTTC. It encodes CASSSEGQEFETQYF.

The rearrangement links TRBV11-2 to TRBJ1-5, with TRBD1 identical over 11 bases. There are 15 residues in the CDR3. From germline, CDR1 is SGHAT and CDR2 FQNNGV. J gave up 7 bases and V 5 bases, and 7 bases lay outside the gene matches. This CDR3 reads CASSPRTGGGQPQHF. Here the CDR3 DNA reads TGTGCCAGCAGCCCCCGGACAGGGGGCGGCCAGCCCCAGCATTTT.

This clone came up once. J is TRBJ2-1 and V is TRBV10-3; weak D call: TRBD2 (5 bases). Germline CDR1 reads ENHRY; CDR2 reads SYGVKD. The CDR3 has 14 residues. V lost 4 bases, J lost 1 base, and 8 bases lay in between. DNA of the CDR3: TGTGCCATCAGTGTTGGGAGTTCCTACAATGAGCAGTTCTTC. This sequence encodes CAISVGSSYNEQFF.